This TCR beta chain came from a study of T cell changes during pregnancy in multiple sclerosis (dated by TCRdb to about 2019). About the study as a whole: The study looked at changes in the T cell repertoire across pregnancy in women with multiple sclerosis.

Library construction relied on the immunoSEQ multiplex PCR assay. In TCRdb, the immuneACCESS table is reduced to in-frame sequences with V and J assigned. These tables do not hold every clone; where another copy was compared, an unresolved V gene accounts for under half, and the others remain unexplained. The sample yields approximately 23,000 clones; about nine tenths were counted once. The top ten constitute more than 0.5% of the sample. As regards this clone: Which antigen it targets is not known. No base quality values were provided; no much bigger clone lies one nucleotide off.

Sequencing used CD4+ T cells from peripheral blood mononuclear cells, obtained after pregnancy. This clonotype was obtained from a female donor in good health, enrolled as a control in a pregnancy study.

The base sequence is TGTGCCAGCAGCCCAGCTAGCGGGGGGGCCGGCGGGGAGCTGTTTTTT. Its protein reads: CASSPASGGAGGELFF. The chain employs TRBV7-3 and TRBJ2-2; TRBD2 fits 12 bases in the junction. The CDR3, from cysteine to phenylalanine, totals 16 residues. The retained sequence is limited to the CDR3, 48 bases, with the frame set at the first base. The germline V gene provides CDR1 SGHTA and CDR2 FQGTGA. The germline V end is reduced by 5 bases and the J end by 7 bases; junction bases left unmatched: 8.